This T cell receptor (beta chain) stems from a study of cytomegalovirus exposure and HLA in healthy donors. General observations from the study: In a later analysis, TCR association rates varied by HLA locus: DRB1 most, HLA-C fewest.

Germline-derived CDR1 and CDR2 are SGHTA and FQGNSA. V was clipped by 1 base and J by 4 bases, with 14 bases between them. The CDR3 is 16 amino acids. A word on this clone: Its antigen is still unknown.

Primers included in the PCR were 60 Vbeta and 13 Jbeta primers. TCRdb's table, derived via immunoSEQ multiplex PCR, lists solely in-frame clones and lacks some. The repertoire holds 150,000 or so clones, about 70% seen once, with about 3.4% in the top ten. The specimen was PBMCs. The receptor was derived from a male donor in good health and CMV-seronegative. The J gene is TRBJ2-1, the V gene TRBV7-2, with D perhaps TRBD2 (6 bases). This CDR3 is CASSLDLGGSYNEQFF. CDR3 in DNA: TGTGCCAGCAGCTTAGATCTGGGGGGAAGTTACAATGAGCAGTTCTTC. The full variable domain, rest sourced from reference TRBV7-2 and TRBJ2-1, is GAGVSQSPSNKVTEKGKDVELRCDPISGHTALYWYRQSLGQGLEFLIYFQGNSAPDKSGLPSDRFSAERTGGSVSTLTIQRTQQEDSAVYLCASSLDLGGSYNEQFFGPGTRLTVL.